A single sample gave rise to the 2 T cell receptor beta chains below, sequenced in a study of T cells in Graves' hyperthyroidism and ophthalmopathy. Amplification of TCR beta CDR3 regions used RNA as the template. During a first-round RT-PCR of the TCR CDR3, the HTBI primer set was used. TCRdb re-derived calls from the multiplex PCR reads in MiXCR, one entry per CDR3 protein. The data contain hundreds of thousands of distinct CDR3 sequences, under 15% of them singletons. What was sequenced was blood. The receptors stem from a woman aged 35 to 49 with Graves' ophthalmopathy.

This clonotype was detected a few times. V gene TRBV20-1 combines with J gene TRBJ1-2, with D possibly TRBD1 on 6 matching bases. Trimming left V 6 bases short and J 3 bases short, with 11 bases between. In germline, CDR1 is DFQATT, CDR2 SNEGSKA (reference sequence). The CDR3 has 12 residues. The CDR3 loop is CSARTVDYGYTF. The CDR3 DNA follows: TGCAGTGCAAGGACAGTGGACTATGGCTACACCTTC.

This clonotype was detected ten times or more. The rearrangement links TRBV28 to TRBJ2-7, with D tentatively TRBD1 (7 bases). The CDR3 length is 14 residues. Trimming shortened V by 5 bases and J by 2 bases, and 13 bases separated the two germline ends. CDR1 is MDHEN and CDR2 is SYDVKM in the germline V gene. CDR3: CASSIQGGPYEQYF. The CDR3 bases are TGTGCCAGCAGTATTCAGGGGGGTCCCTACGAGCAGTACTTC.